This TCR beta chain was retrieved from a study of blood T cell repertoires in COVID-19. Across the whole study: In each case, the material was cDNA or gDNA derived from T cells, B-cell-depleted T cells, or PBMCs.

This clone was observed a single time. Living in 24 US areas, the participants were between roughly 18 and 95 years of age. Cohort placement rested on clinical history that participants reported themselves. Some clones are missing from TCRdb's copy, which holds only in-frame ones; the method was immunoSEQ multiplex PCR. The profile shows some 170,000 clones, 65% to 90% of them singletons. The V segment lost 1 base and the J segment 2 bases; nucleotides outside the gene matches: 8. CDR3 length: 17 residues. Germline loops: CDR1 SGHVS, CDR2 FQNEAQ. The chain employs TRBV7-8 and TRBJ2-3, with 8 bases identical to TRBD2. This receptor was taken from a man over 45 who had recovered from COVID-19. The sample consisted of PBMCs or T cells enriched from blood (not recorded which). The CDR3, as DNA: TGTGCCAGCAGCTTAGATACCCTAGCGGGCATCACAGATACGCAGTATTTT. Its translation: CASSLDTLAGITDTQYF.